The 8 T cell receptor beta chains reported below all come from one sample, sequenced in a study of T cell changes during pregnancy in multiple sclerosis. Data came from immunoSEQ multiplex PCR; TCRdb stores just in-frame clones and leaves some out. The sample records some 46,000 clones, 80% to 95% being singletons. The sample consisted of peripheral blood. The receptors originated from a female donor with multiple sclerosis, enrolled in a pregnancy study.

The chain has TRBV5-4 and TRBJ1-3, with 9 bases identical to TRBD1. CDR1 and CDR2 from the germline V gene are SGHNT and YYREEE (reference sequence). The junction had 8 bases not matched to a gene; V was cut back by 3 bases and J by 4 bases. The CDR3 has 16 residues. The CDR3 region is CASSWQQGATGNTIYF. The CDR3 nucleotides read TGTGCCAGCAGCTGGCAACAGGGGGCGACGGGAAACACCATATATTTT.

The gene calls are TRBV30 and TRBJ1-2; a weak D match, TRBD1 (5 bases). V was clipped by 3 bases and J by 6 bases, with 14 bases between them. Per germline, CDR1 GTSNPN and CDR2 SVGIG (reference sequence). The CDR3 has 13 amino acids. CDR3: CAWRSRGANGYTF. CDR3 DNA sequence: TGTGCCTGGAGGTCAAGAGGGGCCAATGGCTACACCTTC.

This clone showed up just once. DNA for the CDR3: TGTGCCAGCAGTGACACTCCGGGACTAGCGGGTTCTAACTACGAGCAGTACTTC. It codes for CASSDTPGLAGSNYEQYF. This sequence joins TRBV2 and TRBJ2-7; 12 positions agree with TRBD2. The ends lost 3 bases at V and 3 bases at J; junction bases unmatched: 12. The CDR3 runs 18 residues. The germline V gene has CDR1 SNHLY and CDR2 FYNNEI.

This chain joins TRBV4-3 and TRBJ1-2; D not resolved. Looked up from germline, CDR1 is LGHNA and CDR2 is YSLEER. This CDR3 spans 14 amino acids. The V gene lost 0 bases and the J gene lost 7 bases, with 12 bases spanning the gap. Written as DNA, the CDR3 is TGCGCCAGCAGCCAAGATAGGCCAATTGGTGGCTACACCTTC. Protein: CASSQDRPIGGYTF.

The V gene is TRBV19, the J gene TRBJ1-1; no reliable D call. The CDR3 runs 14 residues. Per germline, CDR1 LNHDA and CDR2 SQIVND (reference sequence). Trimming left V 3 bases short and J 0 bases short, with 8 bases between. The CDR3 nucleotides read TGTGCCAGTAGTATCGGCAGGCTGAACACTGAAGCTTTCTTT. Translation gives CASSIGRLNTEAFF.

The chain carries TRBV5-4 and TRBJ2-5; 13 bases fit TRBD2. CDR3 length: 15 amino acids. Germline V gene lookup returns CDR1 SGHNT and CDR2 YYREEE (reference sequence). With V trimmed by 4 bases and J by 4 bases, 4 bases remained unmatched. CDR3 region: CASSPWTSGGETQYF. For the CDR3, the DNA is TGTGCCAGCAGCCCATGGACTAGCGGGGGAGAGACCCAGTACTTC. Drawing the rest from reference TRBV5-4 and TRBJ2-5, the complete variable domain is ETGVTQSPTHLIKTRGQQVTLRCSSQSGHNTVSWYQQALGQGPQFIFQYYREEENGRGNFPPRFSGLQFPNYSSELNVNALELDDSALYLCASSPWTSGGETQYFGPGTRLLVL.

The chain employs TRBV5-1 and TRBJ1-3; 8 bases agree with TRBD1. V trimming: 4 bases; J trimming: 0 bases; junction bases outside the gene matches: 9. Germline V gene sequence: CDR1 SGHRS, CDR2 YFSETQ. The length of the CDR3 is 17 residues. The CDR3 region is CASSEGQGGNSGNTIYF. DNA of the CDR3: TGCGCCAGCAGCGAAGGACAGGGTGGAAACTCTGGAAACACCATATATTTT.

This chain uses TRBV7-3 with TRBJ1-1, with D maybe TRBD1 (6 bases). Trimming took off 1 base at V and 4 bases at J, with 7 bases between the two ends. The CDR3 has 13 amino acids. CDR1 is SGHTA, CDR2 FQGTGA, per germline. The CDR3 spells CASSLIQGTEAFF. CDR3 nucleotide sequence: TGTGCCAGCAGCTTAATACAGGGCACTGAAGCTTTCTTT.